The clone carrying this T cell receptor (beta chain) was seen more than once but under ten times. CDR3 size: 13 residues. V trimming: 6 bases; J trimming: 6 bases; junction bases outside the gene matches: 6. Germline CDR1 is SGHVS and CDR2 is FQNEAQ. The data stem from a study of cytomegalovirus exposure and HLA in healthy donors. The PCR used 60 Vbeta and 13 Jbeta primers. The data were produced by immunoSEQ multiplex PCR, yet TCRdb's version contains in-frame clones alone and is incomplete. The sample records 150,000 to 200,000 clones, roughly 73% being singletons. The sequencing sample was made of PBMCs. This sequence was found in a woman aged 25-40 years in good health and CMV-seronegative. The chain uses TRBV7-8 and TRBJ2-7; 9 nucleotides agree with TRBD2. The CDR3 coding sequence is TGTGCCAGCAGGCCGGCGGGAGGGCTCGAGCAGTACTTC. Its translation: CASRPAGGLEQYF.